This T cell receptor (beta chain) was captured by sequencing in a study of blood T cells in healthy people across ages. A sample-barcoded 5' primer and a J-beta primer mix were used in a second PCR of roughly 7 to 12 cycles. Each cDNA molecule was tagged by a template-switch adaptor that had 12 random nucleotides. TCRdb recomputed calls from the 5' RACE reads with MiXCR, one row per CDR3 protein. The sample lists about 650,000 distinct CDR3 sequences, less than 40% occurring once. Trimming removed 5 bases at V and 3 bases at J, with 11 bases between. The CDR3 extends over 13 amino acids. Many counts were recorded for this clonotype.

The chain recombines TRBV12-3 or TRBV12-4 with TRBJ2-7; D gene unclear. The sample comprised blood. The TCR originated in a woman at least 80 years old in good health. In nucleotides, the CDR3 is TGTGCCAGCAGTCAGTTCAGTGGCTACGAGCAGTACTTC. It specifies CASSQFSGYEQYF.